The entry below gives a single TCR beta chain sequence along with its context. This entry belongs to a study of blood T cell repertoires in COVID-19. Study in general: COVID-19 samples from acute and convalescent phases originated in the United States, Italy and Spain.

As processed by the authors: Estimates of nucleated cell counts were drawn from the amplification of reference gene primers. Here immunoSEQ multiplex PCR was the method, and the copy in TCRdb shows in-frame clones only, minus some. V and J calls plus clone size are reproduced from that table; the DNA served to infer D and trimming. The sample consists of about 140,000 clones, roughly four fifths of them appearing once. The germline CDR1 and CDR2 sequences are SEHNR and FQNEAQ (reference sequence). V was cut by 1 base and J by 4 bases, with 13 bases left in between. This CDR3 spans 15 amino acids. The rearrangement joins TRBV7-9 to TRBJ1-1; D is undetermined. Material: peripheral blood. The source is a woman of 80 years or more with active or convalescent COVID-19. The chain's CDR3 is CASSLEGGRGTEAFF. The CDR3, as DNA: TGTGCCAGCAGCTTAGAGGGTGGGCGGGGCACTGAAGCTTTCTTT.